The next 21 T cell receptor beta chains were all read from a single sample in a study of T-cell reconstitution after alpha-beta-depleted transplantation in children. Preparation of the TCRbeta library involved a method that used unique molecular identifiers. TCRdb reprocessed the PCR reads with MiXCR, giving one entry per CDR3 protein. The repertoire includes approximately 230,000 distinct CDR3 sequences, about a quarter of them detected once, and over 2.5% sits in the top ten. The source material was PBMCs, sampled before TCRalphabeta/CD19-depleted stem cell transplant. The origin of the receptors is a girl aged 2 to 9 with Fanconi anemia, due to receive a stem cell transplant.

The sample holds a few counts of this clonotype. DNA for the CDR3: TGTGCCAGCAGCAAGATGTTCGCGGGTTTCGGTACGCAGTATTTT. Translation: CASSKMFAGFGTQYF. The chain employs TRBV21-1 and TRBJ2-3; TRBD2, the D gene given by the table, was not confirmed from the DNA. TRBV21-1 is labeled a pseudogene. The length of the CDR3 is 15 residues.

The rearrangement uses TRBV29-1 and TRBJ1-2; 9 bases line up with TRBD1. CDR3 length: 14 residues. Germline trimming cut 4 bases from V and 5 bases from J; bases unmatched to any gene: 8. Germline CDR1 reads SQVTM; CDR2 reads ANQGSEA. DNA for the CDR3: TGCAGCGTTGCGAACCGACAGGGGGAATATGGCTACACCTTC. Its translation is CSVANRQGEYGYTF.

This clonotype was found many times. The genes are TRBV5-1 and TRBJ2-1; D not certain. This CDR3 is built from 14 residues. V shed 0 bases and J shed 3 bases, with 7 bases lying between them. The V gene's germline CDR1 is SGHRS and CDR2 YFSETQ. The CDR3 here is CASSLASYYNEQFF. The CDR3 DNA is TGCGCCAGCAGCTTGGCGTCTTACTACAATGAGCAGTTCTTC.

The V gene is TRBV21-1, the J gene TRBJ2-5; the tabulated D call, TRBD1, remains unverified against the DNA. TRBV21-1 has pseudogene status. The CDR3 length is 14 residues. The CDR3: CASNPQRGQETQYF. CDR3 nucleotide sequence: TGTGCCAGCAACCCCCAGCGCGGGCAAGAGACCCAGTACTTC.

The chain is built from TRBV6-5 and TRBJ1-2; the match to TRBD1 covers 7 bases. The CDR3 runs 16 residues. Trimming took 2 bases from V and 7 from J; bases not matched to a gene: 13. Germline V gene sequence: CDR1 MNHEY, CDR2 SVGAGI. In DNA, the CDR3 is TGTGCCAGCAGTTACCCAAGACAGGGAGCGTTTGGTGGCTACACCTTC. Its protein is CASSYPRQGAFGGYTF.

The rearrangement joins TRBV7-3 to TRBJ2-5; 8 positions match TRBD2. CDR3 length: 15 amino acids. Trimming took 5 bases from V and 1 from J; bases not matched to a gene: 6. Germline V gives CDR1 SGHTA, CDR2 FQGTGA. The CDR3, as DNA: TGTGCCAGCAGCATCAGCGGGGGACTCCAAGAGACCCAGTACTTC. Protein: CASSISGGLQETQYF.

This clonotype was found a few times. The chain carries TRBV12-3 or TRBV12-4 and TRBJ2-7; D might be TRBD1 or TRBD2, each matching 6 bases. The V gene lost 4 bases and the J gene lost 4 bases, with 20 bases spanning the gap. CDR3 length equals 16 residues. The CDR3 spells CASSSDRFGGSYEQYF. CDR3 bases: TGTGCCAGCAGTTCAGACAGGTTCGGGGGCTCATACGAGCAGTACTTC.

This clonotype was picked up many times. This rearrangement joins TRBV20-1 to TRBJ2-1, with 7 bases lining up with TRBD1. Trimming took 6 bases from V and 9 from J; bases not matched to a gene: 8. There are 12 residues in the CDR3. Germline V CDR1 and CDR2: DFQATT, SNEGSKA (reference sequence). The chain's CDR3 is CSASTGLGEQFF. CDR3 nucleotide sequence: TGCAGTGCCTCGACAGGGTTGGGTGAGCAGTTCTTC.

This clonotype was observed a handful of times. The chain employs TRBV21-1 and TRBJ2-2; the D call of TRBD1 is as the table states it, not checked on the DNA. TRBV21-1 is noted as a pseudogene. The CDR3 spans 16 residues. The CDR3 is CASSAHSYRAIGELFF. The CDR3, as DNA: TGTGCCAGCAGCGCGCACTCTTACAGGGCGATCGGGGAGCTGTTTTTT.

The table lists this clonotype with a few counts. The chain is built from TRBV2 and TRBJ1-2, with 8 nucleotides matching TRBD1. Germline lookup yields CDR1 SNHLY and CDR2 FYNNEI. The CDR3 consists of 15 residues. The V gene end was trimmed by 7 bases and the J gene end by 7 bases; junction bases not matched to a gene: 14. The CDR3 region has the DNA TGTGCCAGCACCCATCCCGTTCAGGGGGCTCGTGGCTACACCTTC. Its translation: CASTHPVQGARGYTF. The full variable domain, with the rest looked up from reference TRBV2 and TRBJ1-2, is EPEVTQTPSHQVTQMGQEVILRCVPISNHLYFYWYRQILGQKVEFLVSFYNNEISEKSEIFDDQFSVERPDGSNFTLKIRSTKLEDSAMYFCASTHPVQGARGYTFGSGTRLTVV.

This clonotype was recorded a few times. The genes are TRBV7-8 and TRBJ2-5; D remains unclear. Germline V CDR1 and CDR2: SGHVS, FQNEAQ. V lost 0 bases and J lost 5, with 16 bases in between. The CDR3 extends over 16 amino acids. In DNA form, the CDR3 reads TGTGCCAGCAGCTTAGCGCTAACGGGCCGTTGGGAGACCCAGTACTTC. Its translation is CASSLALTGRWETQYF.

The chain combines TRBV5-1 with TRBJ2-1, with 7 bases matching TRBD2. CDR1 SGHRS and CDR2 YFSETQ come from the germline V gene. The CDR3 is 14 amino acids. Trimming removed 4 bases from V and 4 bases from J; junction bases left unmatched: 5. CDR3 sequence (DNA): TGCGCCAGCAGCATGGGGGGGGGTTACAATGAGCAGTTCTTC. Translating it yields CASSMGGGYNEQFF.

The chain uses TRBV30 and TRBJ2-1, with 7 bases matching TRBD2. V was clipped by 5 bases and J by 12 bases; unmatched bases: 7. The CDR3 has 11 residues. The germline V gene encodes CDR1 GTSNPN and CDR2 SVGIG (reference sequence). CDR3 in DNA: TGTGCCTGGGAACTAGCGAATCGGCAGTTCTTC. Amino acids: CAWELANRQFF.

J is TRBJ2-1 and V is TRBV28; D is unresolved. CDR1 is MDHEN and CDR2 is SYDVKM in the germline V gene. The CDR3 spans 13 residues. V lost 7 bases and J lost 5, with 12 bases in between. CDR3 amino acids: CASITAHDNEQFF. DNA for the CDR3: TGTGCCAGCATCACAGCACACGACAATGAGCAGTTCTTC.

This clonotype has a count of ten or more. The V call is TRBV20-1, the J call TRBJ2-7; D is perhaps TRBD2 (6 bases). This CDR3 is built from 12 residues. The germline V gene encodes CDR1 DFQATT and CDR2 SNEGSKA (reference sequence). Between the trimmed V and J ends, which lost 7 bases and 2 bases, there was a span of 12 bases. The CDR3 is CSGRDQPYEQYF. The CDR3 DNA reads TGCAGTGGGAGGGACCAACCCTACGAGCAGTACTTC.

The chain carries TRBV25-1 and TRBJ2-2, with 9 positions matching TRBD1. The CDR3 loop spans 15 amino acids. Trimming cost V 10 bases and J 6 bases; bases outside gene matches: 12. Germline loops: CDR1 MGHDK, CDR2 SYGVNS. The CDR3 is CATSRDRAGAGELFF. In nucleotides, the CDR3 is TGTGCCACCTCCAGGGACAGGGCAGGGGCCGGGGAGCTGTTTTTT.

The chain couples TRBV20-1 to TRBJ2-7; 7 bases line up with TRBD2. CDR3 length equals 13 residues. The V segment lost 5 bases and the J segment 3 bases; nucleotides outside the gene matches: 7. Germline V lookup: CDR1 DFQATT, CDR2 SNEGSKA (reference sequence). The CDR3 DNA reads TGCAGTGCTGTCCTAGCGGTTAACTACGAGCAGTACTTC. It yields the protein CSAVLAVNYEQYF.

The chain links TRBV28 to TRBJ2-1, with D hard to call. In germline, CDR1 is MDHEN, CDR2 SYDVKM. This CDR3 contains 13 residues. Trimming shortened V by 5 bases and J by 4 bases, and 9 bases separated the two germline ends. This chain's CDR3 is CASSITTYNEQFF. For the CDR3, the DNA is TGTGCCAGCAGTATTACTACTTACAATGAGCAGTTCTTC.

This clonotype appeared a single time. The gene calls are TRBV2 and TRBJ2-7; TRBD1 agrees at 8 bases. The CDR3 consists of 14 residues. The ends lost 4 bases at V and 3 bases at J; junction bases unmatched: 5. Germline values: CDR1 SNHLY, CDR2 FYNNEI. The CDR3 DNA reads as TGTGCCAGCAGTGCTGACAGGGGAGGCTACGAGCAGTACTTC. This gives the protein CASSADRGGYEQYF.

V gene TRBV29-1 combines with J gene TRBJ1-2; weak D call: TRBD1 (5 bases). Germline CDR1 is SQVTM and CDR2 is ANQGSEA. The CDR3 runs to 13 residues. CDR3 DNA: TGCAGTGTTAACCGGGACGGAACATATGGCTACACCTTC. It codes for CSVNRDGTYGYTF.

The chain employs TRBV20-1 and TRBJ1-1; D remains unclear. Trimming took off 3 bases at V and 11 bases at J, with 16 bases between the two ends. Germline V gene lookup returns CDR1 DFQATT and CDR2 SNEGSKA (reference sequence). The CDR3 has 12 amino acids. CDR3 coding DNA: TGCAGTGCTAGTAGATTGTCGGAGGAGGCTTTCTTT. This sequence encodes CSASRLSEEAFF.